These 10 T cell receptor beta chains came from one sample sequenced in a study of patients and donors after allogeneic stem cell transplantation. MiXCR was run by TCRdb on the RT-PCR reads, yielding one entry per CDR3 protein. The repertoire holds about 960,000 distinct CDR3 sequences, with more than 15% as singletons. The sequenced sample was blood, either unsorted or a sorted T cell fraction (not recorded which). These receptors all stem from a human donor who was either an allogeneic HSCT recipient or a stem cell or donor lymphocyte infusion donor (not recorded which). It is not recorded whose cells these are; they may come from a transplant donor.

This clonotype was found a few times. The chain employs TRBV29-1 and TRBJ2-7; D gene ambiguous. The CDR3 is 11 amino acids. Trimming removed 6 bases from V and 7 bases from J, with 13 bases in between. Looked up from germline, CDR1 is SQVTM and CDR2 is ANQGSEA. CDR3 nucleotides: TGCAGCGTCGTGACCGGGTTGGAGCAGTACTTC. Amino acid sequence: CSVVTGLEQYF.

This clonotype was counted only a few times. This chain links TRBV24-1 with TRBJ2-2; the D is unclear. Germline CDR1 reads KGHDR; CDR2 reads SFDVKD. CDR3 size: 15 residues. V was cut by 7 bases and J by 1 base, with 12 bases left in between. The CDR3 coding sequence is TGTGCCACCAGCGAGGCCAGGAGGAACACCGGGGAGCTGTTTTTT. Its protein is CATSEARRNTGELFF.

The chain couples TRBV6-5 to TRBJ2-1; TRBD2 aligns across 9 bases. This CDR3 contains 18 residues. With 3 bases clipped from V and 0 bases from J, the junction kept 9 bases outside the gene matches. CDR1 is MNHEY and CDR2 is SVGAGI in the germline V gene. CDR3 in DNA: TGTGCCAGCAGTTATCAGCGGGAGGCCCTGAGCTCCTACAATGAGCAGTTCTTC. Residues: CASSYQREALSSYNEQFF.

This clonotype has only a few counts. The V and J genes are TRBV6-1 and TRBJ1-5, with TRBD1 matching over 7 bases. Germline CDR1 MNHNS, CDR2 SASEGT. There are 15 residues in the CDR3. V dropped 3 bases and J dropped 7; count of bases not matched to a gene: 9. CDR3 in DNA: TGTGCCAGCAGTGAGCAGGGGGATGTCGGACAGCCCCAGCATTTT. As protein: CASSEQGDVGQPQHF.

The chain combines TRBV7-8 with TRBJ2-7, with TRBD1 identical over 9 bases. Unmatched junction bases numbered 6, after V lost 5 bases and J lost 1 base. Germline CDR1 and CDR2: SGHVS and FQNEAQ. The CDR3 spans 15 residues. The CDR3 DNA is TGTGCCAGCAGCGACCGGGACAGGGCTTCCTACGAGCAGTACTTC. As protein: CASSDRDRASYEQYF. Variable domain in full (rest from reference TRBV7-8 and TRBJ2-7): GAGVSQSPRYKVAKRGQDVALRCDPISGHVSLFWYQQALGQGPEFLTYFQNEAQLDKSGLPSDRFFAERPEGSVSTLKIQRTQQEDSAVYLCASSDRDRASYEQYFGPGTRLTVT.

The chain links TRBV5-1 to TRBJ2-5, with D possibly matching TRBD1 (6 bases). Germline CDR1 is SGHRS and CDR2 is YFSETQ. Trimming took off 4 bases at V and 5 bases at J, with 15 bases between the two ends. The CDR3 extends over 14 amino acids. The CDR3: CASSATGSRETQYF. DNA of the CDR3: TGCGCCAGCAGCGCAACAGGGTCCCGGGAGACCCAGTACTTC.

The chain recombines TRBV7-6 with TRBJ1-6; D not certain. Germline CDR1 is SGHVS and CDR2 is FNYEAQ. The V gene lost 6 bases and the J gene lost 10 bases, with 28 bases spanning the gap. CDR3 size: 18 residues. CDR3 sequence (DNA): TGTGCCAGCAGTCTAGAGTCTCGTCAAGGAGGGAGCGGATCACCCCTCCACTTT. This translates into CASSLESRQGGSGSPLHF.

This clonotype was seen a handful of times. This sequence joins TRBV28 and TRBJ2-4; no clear D. The CDR3 runs 12 residues. Per the germline V gene, CDR1 is MDHEN and CDR2 is SYDVKM. The ends were cut back, 4 bases at V and 10 bases at J, with 11 bases in the middle. The DNA for the CDR3 is TGTGCCAGCAGTTATCGTTTAAGGATTCAGTACTTC. Translation: CASSYRLRIQYF.

V and J are TRBV7-2 and TRBJ2-7; 9 bases map to TRBD2. Germline values: CDR1 SGHTA, CDR2 FQGNSA. With V trimmed by 5 bases and J by 2 bases, 7 bases remained unmatched. The length of the CDR3 is 15 residues. CDR3 nucleotide sequence: TGTGCCAGCAGCGACTTCGGCGGGGGGGCCTACGAGCAGTACTTC. Its translation: CASSDFGGGAYEQYF. Variable domain in full (rest from reference TRBV7-2 and TRBJ2-7): GAGVSQSPSNKVTEKGKDVELRCDPISGHTALYWYRQSLGQGLEFLIYFQGNSAPDKSGLPSDRFSAERTGGSVSTLTIQRTQQEDSAVYLCASSDFGGGAYEQYFGPGTRLTVT.

This clonotype was counted only a few times. The V call is TRBV7-3, the J call TRBJ1-1; D may be TRBD1 (6 bases). The CDR3 is 15 amino acids. Germline values: CDR1 SGHTA, CDR2 FQGTGA. Trimming took 5 bases from V and 2 from J, leaving 15 bases between them. CDR3 bases: TGTGCCAGCAGCGTCTCGGGACACAGAAACACTGAAGCTTTCTTT. Its protein is CASSVSGHRNTEAFF.